This T cell receptor beta chain was identified during a study of CD8 T cells in ankylosing spondylitis. Whole-study findings and limits: One TCR beta motif, made up of about 8 highly homologous variants, appeared characteristic of ankylosing spondylitis blood. Clones linked with disease were CD8+ and fairly uncommon in the peripheral blood.

Per the germline V gene, CDR1 is MNHEY and CDR2 is SMNVEV (reference sequence). V was shortened by 6 bases and J by 2 bases, with 7 bases between the two germline ends. The CDR3 is 12 residues long. This clonotype has ten or more counts. Its antigen is unknown. In making TCR beta libraries, quantitative 5'-RACE with molecular barcodes was used. One entry per CDR3 protein, called by TCRdb with MiXCR from the 5' RACE reads. This table holds roughly 150,000 distinct CDR3 sequences, about 7.3% found once. The chain uses TRBV27 and TRBJ1-2; no firm D call. Sequencing input: blood, either unsorted or a sorted T cell fraction (not recorded which). The TCR comes from a female donor with ankylosing spondylitis or in good health (not recorded which). The CDR3 reads CASSKSNYGYTF. The CDR3 coding sequence is TGTGCCAGCAGCAAGAGCAACTATGGCTACACCTTC.